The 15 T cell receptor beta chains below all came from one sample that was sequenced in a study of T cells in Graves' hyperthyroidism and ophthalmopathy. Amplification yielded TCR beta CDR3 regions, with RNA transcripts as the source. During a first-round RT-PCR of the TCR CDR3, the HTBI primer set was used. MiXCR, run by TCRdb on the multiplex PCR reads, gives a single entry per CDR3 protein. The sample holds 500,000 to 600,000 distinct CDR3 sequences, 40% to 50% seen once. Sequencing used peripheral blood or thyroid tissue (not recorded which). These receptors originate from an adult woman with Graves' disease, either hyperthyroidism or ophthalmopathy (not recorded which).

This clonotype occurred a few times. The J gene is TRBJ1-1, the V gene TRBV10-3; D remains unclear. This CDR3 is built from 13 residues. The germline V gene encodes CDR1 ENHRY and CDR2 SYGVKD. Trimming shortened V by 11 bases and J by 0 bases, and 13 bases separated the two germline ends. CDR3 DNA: TGTGCCGTTCGATTGGATTTGAACACTGAAGCTTTCTTT. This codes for CAVRLDLNTEAFF.

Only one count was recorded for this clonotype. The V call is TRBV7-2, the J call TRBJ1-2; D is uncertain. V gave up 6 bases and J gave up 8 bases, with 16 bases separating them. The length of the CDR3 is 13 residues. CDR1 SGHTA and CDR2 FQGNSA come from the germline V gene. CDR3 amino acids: CASSYSPGGGYTF. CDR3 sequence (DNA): TGTGCCAGCAGTTACAGCCCCGGCGGGGGCTACACCTTC.

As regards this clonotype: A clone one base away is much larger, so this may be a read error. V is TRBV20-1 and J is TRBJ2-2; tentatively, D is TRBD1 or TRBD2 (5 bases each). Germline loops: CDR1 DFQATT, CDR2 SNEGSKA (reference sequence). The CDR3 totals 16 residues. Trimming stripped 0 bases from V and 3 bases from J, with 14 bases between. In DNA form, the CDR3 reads TGCAGTGCTAGAGATGGGGGACGCCTGGACACCGGGGAGCTGTTTTTT. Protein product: CSARDGGRLDTGELFF.

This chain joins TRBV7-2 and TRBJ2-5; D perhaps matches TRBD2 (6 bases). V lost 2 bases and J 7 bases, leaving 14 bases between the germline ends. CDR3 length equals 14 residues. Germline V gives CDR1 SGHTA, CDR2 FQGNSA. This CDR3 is CASSLRGAVSTQYF. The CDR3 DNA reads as TGTGCCAGCAGCTTACGCGGGGCGGTGTCGACCCAGTACTTC.

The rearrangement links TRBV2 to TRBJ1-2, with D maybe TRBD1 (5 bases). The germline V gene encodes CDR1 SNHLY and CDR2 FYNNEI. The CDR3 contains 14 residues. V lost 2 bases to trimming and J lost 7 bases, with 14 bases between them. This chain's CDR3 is CASSEWPQGAGYTF. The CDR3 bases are TGTGCCAGCAGTGAATGGCCGCAGGGTGCTGGCTACACCTTC.

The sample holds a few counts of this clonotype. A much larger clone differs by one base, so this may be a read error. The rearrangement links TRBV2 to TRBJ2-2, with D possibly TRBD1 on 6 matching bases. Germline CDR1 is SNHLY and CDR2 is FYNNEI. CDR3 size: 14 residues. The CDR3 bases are TGTGCCAGCAGTCACGAATGGGACACCCGGGAGCTGTTTTTT. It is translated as CASSHEWDTRELFF.

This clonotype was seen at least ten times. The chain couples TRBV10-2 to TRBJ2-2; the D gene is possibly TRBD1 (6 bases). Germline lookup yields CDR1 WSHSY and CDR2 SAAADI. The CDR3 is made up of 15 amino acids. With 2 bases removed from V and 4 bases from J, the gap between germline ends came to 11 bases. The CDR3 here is CASSEVRGFTGELFF. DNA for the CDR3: TGCGCCAGCAGTGAGGTTAGGGGGTTCACCGGGGAGCTGTTTTTT.

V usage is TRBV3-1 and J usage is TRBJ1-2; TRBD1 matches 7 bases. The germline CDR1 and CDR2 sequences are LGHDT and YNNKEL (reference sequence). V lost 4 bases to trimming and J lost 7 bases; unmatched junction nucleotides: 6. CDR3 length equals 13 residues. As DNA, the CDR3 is TGTGCCAGCAGCCTTTCACAGGGGAGTGGCTACACCTTC. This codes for CASSLSQGSGYTF. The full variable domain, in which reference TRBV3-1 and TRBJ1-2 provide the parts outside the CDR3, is DTAVSQTPKYLVTQMGNDKSIKCEQNLGHDTMYWYKQDSKKFLKIMFSYNNKELIINETVPNRFSPKSPDKAHLNLHINSLELGDSAVYFCASSLSQGSGYTFGSGTRLTVV.

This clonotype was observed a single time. CDR3: CAREGYGYTF. CDR3 DNA: TGTGCCAGGGAAGGGTATGGCTACACCTTC. The V and J genes are TRBV2 and TRBJ1-2; D gene uncertain. V was pared by 9 bases and J by 5 bases, with 7 bases between. Germline V gene sequence: CDR1 SNHLY, CDR2 FYNNEI. CDR3 size: 10 residues. The full variable domain, in which reference TRBV2 and TRBJ1-2 provide the parts outside the CDR3, is EPEVTQTPSHQVTQMGQEVILRCVPISNHLYFYWYRQILGQKVEFLVSFYNNEISEKSEIFDDQFSVERPDGSNFTLKIRSTKLEDSAMYFCAREGYGYTFGSGTRLTVV.

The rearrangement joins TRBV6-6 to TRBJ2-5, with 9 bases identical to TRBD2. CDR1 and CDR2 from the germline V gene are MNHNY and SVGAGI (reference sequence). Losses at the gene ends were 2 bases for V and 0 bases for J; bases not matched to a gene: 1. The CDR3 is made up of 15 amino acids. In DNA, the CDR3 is TGTGCCAGCAGTTACGGCGGGAGGGACCAAGAGACCCAGTACTTC. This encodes CASSYGGRDQETQYF.

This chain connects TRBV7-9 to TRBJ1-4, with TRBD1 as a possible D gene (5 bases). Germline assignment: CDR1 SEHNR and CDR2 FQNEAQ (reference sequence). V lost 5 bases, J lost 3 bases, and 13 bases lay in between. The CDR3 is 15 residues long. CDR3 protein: CASSDGTWPNEKLFF. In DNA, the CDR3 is TGTGCCAGCAGCGACGGGACCTGGCCTAATGAAAAACTGTTTTTT.

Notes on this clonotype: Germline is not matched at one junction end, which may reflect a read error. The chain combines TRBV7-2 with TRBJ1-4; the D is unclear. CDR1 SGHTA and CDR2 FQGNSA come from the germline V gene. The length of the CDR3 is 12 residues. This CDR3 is CANSLDGEKLFF. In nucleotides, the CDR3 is TGTGCCAACAGCCTCGATGGGGAAAAACTGTTTTTT.

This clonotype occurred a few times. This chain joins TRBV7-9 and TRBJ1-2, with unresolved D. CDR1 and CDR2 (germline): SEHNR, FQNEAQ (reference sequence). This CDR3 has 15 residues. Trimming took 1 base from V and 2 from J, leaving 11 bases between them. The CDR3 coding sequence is TGTGCCAGCAGCTTAGTCGCGATTACAAACTATGGCTACACCTTC. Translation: CASSLVAITNYGYTF.

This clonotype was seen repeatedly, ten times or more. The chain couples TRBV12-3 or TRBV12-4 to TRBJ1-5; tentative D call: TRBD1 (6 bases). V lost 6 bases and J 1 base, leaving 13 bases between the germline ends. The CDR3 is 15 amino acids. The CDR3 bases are TGTGCCAGCAGACGACTCCAGGGGAGCAATCAGCCCCAGCATTTT. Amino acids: CASRRLQGSNQPQHF.

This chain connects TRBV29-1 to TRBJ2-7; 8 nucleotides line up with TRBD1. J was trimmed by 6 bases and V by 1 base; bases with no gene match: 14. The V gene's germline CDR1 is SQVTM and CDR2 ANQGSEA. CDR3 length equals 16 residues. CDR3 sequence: CSVEGGSGRGHGEQYF. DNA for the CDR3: TGCAGCGTTGAAGGTGGTTCGGGCAGGGGGCATGGCGAGCAGTACTTC.